This T cell receptor beta chain was sequenced in a study of T cell responses to AZD1222 COVID-19 vaccine. Study background: Second-dose timings of about 4 or about 12 weeks were pooled. Study-level results: White British people made up most donors, females outnumbered males, and clonal diversity was possibly underestimated.

Germline V gives CDR1 MNHEY, CDR2 SMNVEV (reference sequence). Trimming stripped 6 bases from V and 1 base from J, with 13 bases between. This CDR3 comprises 15 residues. The method was immunoSEQ multiplex PCR; TCRdb's version includes in-frame clones alone and lacks a portion of them. The data hold approximately 150,000 clones, with 85% to 95% observed a single time. A note on this clone: Its antigen is unknown.

The J gene is TRBJ1-5, the V gene TRBV27; D uncertain. This sequence was found in an adult in good health. The sample was peripheral blood, taken on day 0 of AZD1222 vaccination. Written as DNA, the CDR3 is TGTGCCAGCAGGTCAGCGGGAACGAGCAATCAGCCCCAGCATTTT. Translating it yields CASRSAGTSNQPQHF.